This TCR beta chain was documented in a study of blood T cell repertoires in COVID-19. On the study more broadly: In each case, the material was cDNA or gDNA derived from T cells, B-cell-depleted T cells, or PBMCs.

Measured with immunoSEQ multiplex PCR; TCRdb has only the in-frame clones, and not every one. The repertoire holds about 280,000 clones, with 65% to 90% as singletons. Germline loops: CDR1 SQVTM, CDR2 ANQGSEA. With 5 bases removed from V and 6 bases from J, the gap between germline ends came to 13 bases. The CDR3 sequence is 13 residues long. The sample was peripheral blood. The receptor was derived from a human donor in a cohort sampled during active COVID-19. This chain uses TRBV29-1 with TRBJ1-4, with D tentatively TRBD1 (5 bases). The CDR3 DNA follows: TGCAGCGTTTCAGGGCGGATGGATGAAAAACTGTTTTTT. Protein product: CSVSGRMDEKLFF. The whole variable domain, filled in from reference TRBV29-1 and TRBJ1-4, reads SAVISQKPSRDICQRGTSLTIQCQVDSQVTMMFWYRQQPGQSLTLIATANQGSEATYESGFVIDKFPISRPNLTFSTLTVSNMSPEDSSIYLCSVSGRMDEKLFFGSGTQLSVL.